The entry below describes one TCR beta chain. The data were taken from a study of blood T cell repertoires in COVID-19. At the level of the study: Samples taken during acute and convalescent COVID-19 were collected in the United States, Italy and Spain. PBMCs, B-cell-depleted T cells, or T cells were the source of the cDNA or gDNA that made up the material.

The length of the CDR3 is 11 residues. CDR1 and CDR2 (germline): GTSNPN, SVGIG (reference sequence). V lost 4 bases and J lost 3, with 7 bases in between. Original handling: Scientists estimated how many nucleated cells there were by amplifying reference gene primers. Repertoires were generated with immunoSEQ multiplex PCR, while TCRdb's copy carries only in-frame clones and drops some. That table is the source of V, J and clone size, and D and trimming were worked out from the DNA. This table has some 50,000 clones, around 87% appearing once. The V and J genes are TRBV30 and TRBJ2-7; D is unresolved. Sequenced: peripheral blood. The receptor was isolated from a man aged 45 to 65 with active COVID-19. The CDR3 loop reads CAWKTGYEQYF. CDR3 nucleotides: TGTGCCTGGAAGACGGGCTACGAGCAGTACTTC.